The source of this T cell receptor (beta chain) is a study of T-cell memory formation after mild COVID-19. TCRdb processed the 5' RACE reads anew with MiXCR; each CDR3 protein has one entry. The sample consists of 250,000 or so distinct CDR3 sequences, more than 15% of them appearing once. The CDR3 is 12 amino acids. Germline CDR1 and CDR2: MNHEY and SVGAGI. Trimming took off 7 bases at V and 9 bases at J, with 13 bases between the two ends. The rearrangement links TRBV6-5 to TRBJ2-1, with D possibly matching TRBD2 (6 bases). This TCR came from a man younger than 30 who had mild COVID-19 (a few samples of this study predate the infection). Cell type and time point are not known. The source material was PBMCs or a T cell subset sorted from them (not recorded which). The CDR3 DNA reads TGTGCCAGCACCTCCTCCGGGGGTGAGCAGTTCTTC. The encoded protein is CASTSSGGEQFF.